This passage covers 19 T cell receptor beta chains from one sample sequenced in a study of blood T cell repertoires in COVID-19. This table comes from immunoSEQ multiplex PCR, and its TCRdb copy is limited to in-frame clones, with some not included. This repertoire shows 85,000 to 130,000 clones, 80% to 90% found once; its top ten account for about 2.5%. Sequencing was performed on PBMCs or T cells enriched from blood (not recorded which). The receptors derive from a woman aged 45-65 years who had recovered from COVID-19.

This clone was found a few times. V is TRBV5-4 and J is TRBJ1-2, with 9 nucleotides matching TRBD1. Trimming took 0 bases from V and 4 from J; bases not matched to a gene: 4. The germline V gene has CDR1 SGHNT and CDR2 YYREEE (reference sequence). The CDR3 is 15 amino acids. CDR3 in amino acids: CASSLAGTGSYGYTF. The CDR3 DNA reads TGTGCCAGCAGCTTGGCCGGGACAGGGTCCTATGGCTACACCTTC.

The chain recombines TRBV19 with TRBJ1-1; D perhaps matches TRBD1 (5 bases). Germline lookup yields CDR1 LNHDA and CDR2 SQIVND (reference sequence). The ends were cut back, 3 bases at V and 4 bases at J, with 12 bases in the middle. The CDR3 is made up of 14 amino acids. CDR3: CASSIGGSSTEAFF. Written as DNA, the CDR3 is TGTGCCAGTAGTATCGGGGGTTCGAGCACTGAAGCTTTCTTT.

This clone was seen just once. CDR3 in amino acids: CASSGTLTASSYNSPLHF. In nucleotides, the CDR3 is TGTGCCAGCAGCGGTACCTTGACCGCTAGCTCCTATAATTCACCCCTCCACTTT. The chain links TRBV5-6 to TRBJ1-6; D remains unclear. The CDR3 spans 18 residues. Per the germline V gene, CDR1 is SGHDT and CDR2 is YYEEEE. V was shortened by 4 bases and J by 0 bases, with 17 bases between the two germline ends.

The chain couples TRBV19 to TRBJ2-7; TRBD1 is a possible D gene (5 bases). This CDR3 comprises 12 residues. In germline, CDR1 is LNHDA, CDR2 SQIVND (reference sequence). V was clipped by 7 bases and J by 6 bases, with 13 bases between them. CDR3 coding DNA: TGTGCCAGTAAGCAGGGATTGGGCGAGCAGTACTTC. It encodes CASKQGLGEQYF.

The chain couples TRBV19 to TRBJ1-6, with D perhaps TRBD1 (5 bases). This CDR3 is built from 16 residues. V was pared by 3 bases and J by 3 bases, with 12 bases between. From germline, CDR1 is LNHDA and CDR2 SQIVND (reference sequence). CDR3: CASSIMGRDYNSPLHF. As DNA, the CDR3 is TGTGCCAGTAGTATTATGGGCAGGGACTATAATTCACCCCTCCACTTT.

The V gene is TRBV28, the J gene TRBJ2-1, with 10 bases that match TRBD2. V was pared by 1 base and J by 3 bases, with 9 bases of the junction left unmatched. The CDR3 has 18 residues. From germline, CDR1 is MDHEN and CDR2 SYDVKM. The CDR3 loop is CASSLSGLAGDYYNEQFF. The CDR3 DNA reads as TGTGCCAGCAGTTTATCAGGGCTAGCGGGGGACTACTACAATGAGCAGTTCTTC. Full variable domain (rest looked up from reference TRBV28 and TRBJ2-1): DVKVTQSSRYLVKRTGEKVFLECVQDMDHENMFWYRQDPGLGLRLIYFSYDVKMKEKGDIPEGYSVSREKKERFSLILESASTNQTSMYLCASSLSGLAGDYYNEQFFGPGTRLTVL.

Here the CDR3 DNA reads TGTGCCAGCAGCTTGTTTCGGGATACGCAGTATTTT. It yields the protein CASSLFRDTQYF. The chain uses TRBV5-6 and TRBJ2-3; D is ambiguous. V was trimmed by 1 base and J by 6 bases, leaving 6 bases between them. The CDR3 covers 12 residues. Per germline, CDR1 SGHDT and CDR2 YYEEEE.

V is TRBV15 and J is TRBJ1-6; the D gene is possibly TRBD1 (5 bases). Germline loops: CDR1 LNHNV, CDR2 YYDKDF (reference sequence). CDR3 size: 16 residues. V was pared by 3 bases and J by 6 bases, with 15 bases between. The CDR3 spells CATSRPELRGNSPLHF. In nucleotides, the CDR3 is TGTGCCACCAGCAGGCCGGAGTTAAGGGGTAATTCACCCCTCCACTTT.

V gene TRBV19 combines with J gene TRBJ1-5; D is uncertain. V was cut by 7 bases and J by 3 bases, with 10 bases left in between. Per the germline V gene, CDR1 is LNHDA and CDR2 is SQIVND (reference sequence). The length of the CDR3 is 13 residues. CDR3 sequence: CASIKSDNQPQHF. CDR3 bases: TGTGCCAGTATTAAGTCAGACAATCAGCCCCAGCATTTT.

CDR3 nucleotide sequence: TGTGCCAGCAGCTGGGGACAGGGGAACACCGGGGAGCTGTTTTTT. Its protein product is CASSWGQGNTGELFF. The chain employs TRBV5-4 and TRBJ2-2; TRBD1 agrees at 9 bases. The germline CDR1 and CDR2 sequences are SGHNT and YYREEE (reference sequence). The CDR3 length is 15 residues. The J segment lost 1 base and the V segment lost 3 bases, leaving 1 base of the junction unmatched. Full variable domain (missing parts from reference TRBV5-4 and TRBJ2-2): ETGVTQSPTHLIKTRGQQVTLRCSSQSGHNTVSWYQQALGQGPQFIFQYYREEENGRGNFPPRFSGLQFPNYSSELNVNALELDDSALYLCASSWGQGNTGELFFGEGSRLTVL.

The chain combines TRBV30 with TRBJ1-2, with 10 bases that match TRBD1. Germline lookup yields CDR1 GTSNPN and CDR2 SVGIG (reference sequence). The CDR3 has 12 amino acids. The trim removed 8 bases at V and 14 bases at J, leaving 14 bases unmatched. The DNA of the CDR3 is TGTGCCCGGTTTTGGGACAGGGGTTTCTGGACCTTC. This gives the protein CARFWDRGFWTF.

This chain links TRBV2 with TRBJ2-7; 13 bases line up with TRBD2. Losses at the gene ends were 4 bases for V and 3 bases for J; bases not matched to a gene: 6. The CDR3 extends over 16 amino acids. Germline CDR1 SNHLY, CDR2 FYNNEI. The CDR3 sequence: CASSGTGLAGDYEQYF. The CDR3 DNA reads as TGTGCCAGCAGTGGAACCGGACTAGCGGGGGACTACGAGCAGTACTTC.

The chain joins TRBV13 to TRBJ2-3; 14 bases are shared with TRBD2. The trim removed 4 bases at V and 0 bases at J, leaving 6 bases unmatched. Germline V gives CDR1 PRHDT, CDR2 FYEKMQ (reference sequence). The CDR3 sequence is 18 residues long. The CDR3 reads CASSSPGLAGVSTDTQYF. The CDR3 bases are TGTGCCAGCAGCTCCCCGGGACTAGCGGGAGTGAGCACAGATACGCAGTATTTT.

The chain joins TRBV27 to TRBJ2-3; 8 bases map to TRBD2. Germline lookup yields CDR1 MNHEY and CDR2 SMNVEV (reference sequence). The CDR3 runs 15 residues. Losses at the gene ends were 5 bases for V and 2 bases for J; bases not matched to a gene: 6. In nucleotides, the CDR3 is TGTGCCAGCAGTCAACTAGCGGACCTCACAGATACGCAGTATTTT. Residues: CASSQLADLTDTQYF.

V is TRBV27 and J is TRBJ2-6; D remains ambiguous. CDR1 and CDR2 (germline): MNHEY, SMNVEV (reference sequence). Trimming cost V 3 bases and J 3 bases, with 9 bases left between them. The CDR3 runs to 15 residues. The CDR3 nucleotides are TGTGCCAGCAGTTTCGGTAGTGGTGGGGCCAACGTCCTGACTTTC. Amino acids: CASSFGSGGANVLTF.

The chain joins TRBV29-1 to TRBJ1-2; 8 bases align to TRBD1. The V and J ends lost 7 bases and 3 bases, in that order; junction bases with no gene match: 13. The CDR3 is 15 amino acids. Germline CDR1 and CDR2: SQVTM and ANQGSEA. The CDR3 sequence: CSAPGTGDRYYGYTF. CDR3 coding DNA: TGCAGCGCACCCGGGACAGGCGACCGCTACTATGGCTACACCTTC.

In DNA, the CDR3 is TGTGCCAGCAGTCTAGCGGGGGGCAATGAGCAGTTCTTC. Translated: CASSLAGGNEQFF. This chain links TRBV25-1 with TRBJ2-1; 11 bases are a match to TRBD2. V dropped 5 bases and J dropped 6; count of bases not matched to a gene: 0. Germline-derived CDR1 and CDR2 are MGHDK and SYGVNS. The CDR3 totals 13 residues.

The V gene is TRBV3-1 (or the pseudogene TRBV3-2), the J gene TRBJ2-1; D is possibly TRBD2 (5 bases). V lost 4 bases, J lost 6 bases, and 13 bases lay in between. This CDR3 is 14 amino acids long. Per germline, CDR1 LGHDT and CDR2 YNNKEL (reference sequence). Here the CDR3 reads CASSRRGTSNEQFF. CDR3 coding DNA: TGTGCCAGCAGCCGCCGGGGAACTTCCAATGAGCAGTTCTTC.

In this sample, this clone turned up a few times. The chain uses TRBV2 and TRBJ1-2, with TRBD1 matching 10 bases. The CDR3 consists of 15 residues. J gave up 8 bases and V 4 bases, and 10 bases lay outside the gene matches. The germline V gene has CDR1 SNHLY and CDR2 FYNNEI. The CDR3 DNA is TGTGCCAGCAGTGTATCCGGGACAGGGGCAAACGGCTACACCTTC. Protein: CASSVSGTGANGYTF.